This entry lists 16 T cell receptor beta chains sequenced from one sample in a study of OX40 agonist ivuxolimab in advanced cancers. TCRdb keeps only in-frame clones here, not all; method: immunoSEQ multiplex PCR. The sample yields over 55,000 clones, 94% seen once. Sequenced material: CD4+ or CD8+ T cells sorted from blood, taken in a trial of the OX40 agonist ivuxolimab. The receptors originated from an adult with an advanced solid tumor such as melanoma, head and neck, liver or kidney cancer.

The V and J genes are TRBV10-3 and TRBJ1-6, with D uncertain. Germline CDR1 is ENHRY and CDR2 is SYGVKD. This CDR3 comprises 16 residues. V was trimmed by 3 bases and J by 8 bases, leaving 17 bases between them. In nucleotides, the CDR3 is TGTGCCATCAGTGACCCCCCAGGCGGGCTCGATTCACCCCTCCACTTT. Translating it yields CAISDPPGGLDSPLHF.

This chain uses TRBV7-9 with TRBJ2-7, with 9 bases aligning to TRBD1. Germline CDR1 reads SEHNR; CDR2 reads FQNEAQ (reference sequence). The CDR3 covers 16 residues. Germline trimming cut 4 bases from V and 0 bases from J; bases unmatched to any gene: 7. The CDR3 sequence is CASSSPGQGSSYEQYF. The DNA of the CDR3 is TGTGCCAGCAGCTCTCCAGGACAGGGGAGCTCCTACGAGCAGTACTTC.

CDR3 in DNA: TGCGCCAGCAGCCAAAGGGTGCTAGCTGCCCATGAGCAGTTCTTC. Protein sequence: CASSQRVLAAHEQFF. The chain combines TRBV4-1 with TRBJ2-1; a weak D match, TRBD2 (5 bases). The CDR3 covers 15 residues. Trimming left V 2 bases short and J 8 bases short, with 16 bases between. CDR1 and CDR2 (germline): MGHRA, YSYEKL.

V is TRBV27 and J is TRBJ2-7, with D possibly TRBD2 on 6 matching bases. This CDR3 contains 14 residues. Per germline, CDR1 MNHEY and CDR2 SMNVEV (reference sequence). The V gene lost 2 bases and the J gene lost 6 bases, with 14 bases spanning the gap. DNA of the CDR3: TGTGCCAGCAGTTTAGTAGGGCAGGGAGGCGAGCAGTACTTC. This gives the protein CASSLVGQGGEQYF.

J is TRBJ2-7 and V is TRBV6-5; TRBD1 matches 8 bases. Germline assignment: CDR1 MNHEY and CDR2 SVGAGI. With 0 bases clipped from V and 5 bases from J, the junction kept 0 bases outside the gene matches. The CDR3 has 13 residues. The CDR3 DNA reads TGTGCCAGCAGTTACTCGGGACAGGACGAGCAGTACTTC. Protein product: CASSYSGQDEQYF.

Comments on this clone: The junction differs from germline at one of its ends, possibly a read error. The CDR3 sequence is CASSLDKGAEQYF. Here the CDR3 DNA reads TGTGCTAGCAGCTTAGACAAGGGGGCCGAGCAGTACTTC. V is TRBV7-7 and J is TRBJ2-7; 7 bases match TRBD1. The CDR3 has 13 amino acids. Germline loops: CDR1 SSHAT, CDR2 FNYEAQ (reference sequence).

The chain recombines TRBV5-1 with TRBJ1-2; D uncertain. Trimming stripped 5 bases from V and 3 bases from J, with 14 bases between. Germline V gene sequence: CDR1 SGHRS, CDR2 YFSETQ. This CDR3 spans 14 amino acids. CDR3 loop: CASRPPREDYGYTF. The CDR3 bases are TGCGCCAGCAGGCCCCCCCGGGAGGACTATGGCTACACCTTC.

The chain carries TRBV15 and TRBJ1-5, with D unresolved. Germline values: CDR1 LNHNV, CDR2 YYDKDF (reference sequence). The CDR3 contains 13 residues. V was trimmed by 10 bases and J by 5 bases, leaving 15 bases between them. The CDR3 coding sequence is TGTGCCAGCTCCTCCGGGGATGATCAGCCCCAGCATTTT. Protein sequence: CASSSGDDQPQHF.

The chain couples TRBV9 to TRBJ2-1, with D perhaps matching TRBD2 (6 bases). This CDR3 is built from 13 residues. V lost 4 bases and J 8 bases, leaving 13 bases between the germline ends. The germline CDR1 and CDR2 sequences are SGDLS and YYNGEE. The CDR3 DNA sequence: TGTGCCAGCAGCTCCCCCTTAGCGGATGAGCAGTTCTTC. Protein product: CASSSPLADEQFF.

This clone showed up just once. This chain connects TRBV4-3 to TRBJ1-1; 9 bases line up with TRBD1. This CDR3 has 15 amino acids. Germline V lookup: CDR1 LGHNA, CDR2 YSLEER. V lost 4 bases and J lost 0; bases outside the gene matches: 3. CDR3 coding DNA: TGCGCCAGCAGCCGGACAGGGGAGGTGAACACTGAAGCTTTCTTT. This gives the protein CASSRTGEVNTEAFF.

The V gene is TRBV6-5, the J gene TRBJ1-1; D gene unclear. The germline V and J ends were trimmed by 4 bases and 10 bases, with 4 bases remaining between them. CDR3 length: 9 amino acids. Looked up from germline, CDR1 is MNHEY and CDR2 is SVGAGI. The CDR3 bases are TGTGCCAGCAGTTTAGGAGCTTTCTTT. Encoded protein: CASSLGAFF.

V is TRBV5-1 and J is TRBJ1-1, with D possibly matching TRBD1 (5 bases). The V and J ends lost 0 bases and 1 base respectively, with 7 bases between them. The CDR3 runs to 14 residues. Germline lookup yields CDR1 SGHRS and CDR2 YFSETQ. CDR3 coding DNA: TGCGCCAGCAGCTTGGGAGGGGAGAACACTGAAGCTTTCTTT. It specifies CASSLGGENTEAFF.

This chain uses TRBV5-6 with TRBJ2-5; weak D call: TRBD2 (6 bases). The DNA matches TRBJ2-7 better at its end, which makes the J call doubtful. The CDR3 runs 12 residues. Germline-derived CDR1 and CDR2 are SGHDT and YYEEEE. CDR3 amino acids: CASAGRGYEQYF. As DNA, the CDR3 is TGTGCCAGCGCGGGGCGGGGCTACGAGCAGTACTTC.

The V call is TRBV4-1, the J call TRBJ2-1; 9 bases agree with TRBD1. Germline V lookup: CDR1 MGHRA, CDR2 YSYEKL. The length of the CDR3 is 16 residues. Unmatched junction bases numbered 7, after V lost 3 bases and J lost 4 bases. Here the CDR3 DNA reads TGCGCCAGCAGCCATTGGACAGGGGTGTTATACAATGAGCAGTTCTTC. Translation: CASSHWTGVLYNEQFF.

The V gene is TRBV19, the J gene TRBJ1-5; TRBD1 might be the D (5 bases). The germline V gene has CDR1 LNHDA and CDR2 SQIVND (reference sequence). CDR3 length: 13 residues. Trimming cost V 2 bases and J 11 bases, with 13 bases left between them. The CDR3 spells CASSISLRVTQHF. The DNA of the CDR3 is TGTGCCAGTAGTATATCCCTCAGGGTTACCCAGCATTTT. Combining the CDR3 with reference TRBV19 and TRBJ1-5 gives the whole variable domain DGGITQSPKYLFRKEGQNVTLSCEQNLNHDAMYWYRQDPGQGLRLIYYSQIVNDFQKGDIAEGYSVSREKKESFPLTVTSAQKNPTAFYLCASSISLRVTQHFGDGTRLSIL.

This clone was seen once. The chain uses TRBV11-2 and TRBJ1-5; weak D call: TRBD1 (5 bases). Germline lookup yields CDR1 SGHAT and CDR2 FQNNGV. This CDR3 is 14 amino acids long. Between the trimmed V and J ends, which lost 0 bases and 4 bases, there was a span of 7 bases. This CDR3 is CASSLEAGNQPQHF. CDR3 nucleotides: TGTGCCAGCAGCTTAGAGGCAGGGAATCAGCCCCAGCATTTT.